These T cell receptor beta chains were read from a single sample in a study of blood T cell repertoires in COVID-19. Sequencing was performed with immunoSEQ multiplex PCR; in TCRdb, only in-frame clones are kept and a portion is missing. Of approximately 88,000 clones in the sample, around three quarters were seen once. The source material was peripheral blood. These receptor sequences come from a woman aged 80 or over with acute or convalescent COVID-19. Each CDR3 is given with its conserved first and last residue. The D gene is left open where the match is weak. Not every row has a clone size; where given, it reads once, few, many or a size class.

V	J	size	D	DNA	CDR3
TRBV6-2/TRBV6-3	TRBJ2-3	-	TRBD2	TGTGCCAGCAGTAGAAGACTAGCGGGAGGCCCAGATACGCAGTATTTT	CASSRRLAGGPDTQYF
TRBV23-1	TRBJ2-5	-	-	TGCGCCAGCAGTCAATGTACGGCAGGGGATGAGACCCAGTACTTC	CASSQCTAGDETQYF
TRBV2	TRBJ2-1	-	-	TGTGCCAGCAGAAGTAGCAACAATGAGCAGTTCTTC	CASRSSNNEQFF
TRBV7-3	TRBJ2-3	once	TRBD2	TGTGCCAGCAGCGACCAGACTAGCGGGGGGTCGGTTGCGCAGTATTTT	CASSDQTSGGSVAQYF
TRBV18	TRBJ2-7	-	TRBD1	TGTGCCAGCTCACCACCGAATACCGGGACAGGTTCCTACGAGCAGTACTTC	CASSPPNTGTGSYEQYF
TRBV12-5	TRBJ2-7	-	-	TGTGCTAGTGGTTTGGTCCGGGACACTGGGTACGAGCAGTACTTC	CASGLVRDTGYEQYF
TRBV2	TRBJ1-1	once	-	TGTGCCGCAGCAAGTGGGGGCCTCATGAACACTGAAGCTTTCTTT	CAAASGGLMNTEAFF
TRBV5-1	TRBJ1-1	once	-	TGCGCCAGCAGCTTGGCTCGAGTCTACACTGAAGCTTTCTTT	CASSLARVYTEAFF
TRBV4-2	TRBJ2-7	-	TRBD1	TGTGCCAGCAGCCGTTACAGAGGACAGGGCGACTCCTACGAGCAGTACTTC	CASSRYRGQGDSYEQYF
TRBV11-1	TRBJ2-7	few	TRBD2	TGTGCCAGCAGCTTAAGACTAGCGGGGCCCTACGAGCAGTACTTC	CASSLRLAGPYEQYF
TRBV5-4	TRBJ1-2	-	TRBD1	TGTGCCAGCAGCAGGGGACAGGATGGCTACACCTTC	CASSRGQDGYTF
TRBV6-5	TRBJ2-5	once	TRBD2	TGTGCCAGCAGCGGACTAGCGGGGGAGGCAGAGACCCAGTACTTC	CASSGLAGEAETQYF
TRBV5-1	TRBJ1-4	-	TRBD1	TGCGCCAGCAGCCCCGACAGGGGACCTAATGAAAAACTGTTTTTT	CASSPDRGPNEKLFF
TRBV7-6	TRBJ1-2	-	TRBD1	TGTGCCAGCAGCTTAGGGACAGGGGGCGTCGGCTACACCTTC	CASSLGTGGVGYTF
TRBV14	TRBJ2-2	-	-	TGTGCCAGCAGCCAACAGGTTCTCGGGGAGCTGTTTTTT	CASSQQVLGELFF
TRBV30	TRBJ1-2	-	TRBD1	TGTGCCTGGAGTGTCACAGGGGGGGGTGGCTACACCTTC	CAWSVTGGGGYTF
TRBV2	TRBJ2-3	-	TRBD2	TGTGCCAGCAGGGGGACTAGCGGAGGCGATACGCAGTATTTT	CASRGTSGGDTQYF
TRBV30	TRBJ1-2	-	-	TGTGCCTGGAGTGTACGGGGGAGTGACGGCTACACCTTC	CAWSVRGSDGYTF
TRBV23-1	TRBJ1-1	-	TRBD1	TGCGCCAGCAGTCAATCGTGGCAGGGGGTCACTGAAGCTTTCTTT	CASSQSWQGVTEAFF
TRBV5-1	TRBJ2-1	once	-	TGCGCCAGCAGCTTGGTTGGCGGGGAATACAATGAGCAGTTCTTC	CASSLVGGEYNEQFF
TRBV29-1	TRBJ1-2	-	TRBD1	TGCAGCGTTGAGAAGACAGGGGATACTGGCTACACCTTC	CSVEKTGDTGYTF
TRBV24-1	TRBJ2-5	-	TRBD1	TGTGCCACCAGTGAGACAGGGGGAGAGACCCAGTACTTC	CATSETGGETQYF
TRBV2	TRBJ2-5	-	TRBD1	TGTGCCAGCATTCGACAGGGCCCACAAGAGACCCAGTACTTC	CASIRQGPQETQYF
TRBV6-2/TRBV6-3	TRBJ1-2	-	-	TGTGCCAGCAGCCCTCGGGTACAGAGAGGGGGCTATGGCTACACCTTC	CASSPRVQRGGYGYTF
TRBV2	TRBJ1-4	-	TRBD1	TGTGCCAGCAGTTTACAGGGGGCGGAAGAAAAACTGTTTTTT	CASSLQGAEEKLFF
TRBV30	TRBJ1-2	-	-	TGTGCCTGGAGTCGACGGGGAGCAGAAGGCTACACCTTC	CAWSRRGAEGYTF
TRBV2	TRBJ1-2	-	-	TGTGCCAGCAGTGAGGCAGGGCTTTATGCTGGCTACACCTTC	CASSEAGLYAGYTF
TRBV7-3	TRBJ1-2	-	TRBD1	TGTGCCAGCAGCCCACGGGACAGGGGCTATGGCTACACCTTC	CASSPRDRGYGYTF
TRBV7-2	TRBJ1-6	-	-	TGTGCCAGCAACTCCGGGACACGGAATTCACCCCTCCACTTT	CASNSGTRNSPLHF
TRBV11-2	TRBJ2-5	once	TRBD2	TGTGCCAGCAGCTTATTCCCGGTGGGGGGGATCGGGGAGACCCAGTACTTC	CASSLFPVGGIGETQYF
TRBV30	TRBJ1-5	-	TRBD1	TGTGCCTGGGGACAGGGCTTAAGCAATCAGCCCCAGCATTTT	CAWGQGLSNQPQHF
TRBV6-1	TRBJ2-4	-	-	TGTGCCAGCAGTGAGGACTCTTCAGTGGCCAAAAACATTCAGTACTTC	CASSEDSSVAKNIQYF
TRBV27	TRBJ1-1	few	-	TGTGCCAGCAGTCCCAGGGGCCTGAGGAACACTGAAGCTTTCTTT	CASSPRGLRNTEAFF
TRBV23-1	TRBJ1-5	few	TRBD1	TGCGCCAGCAGTGGGACAGGCCAGATACCCGGCAATCAGCCCCAGCATTTT	CASSGTGQIPGNQPQHF